The source of this T cell receptor (beta chain) is a study of T cell repertoires in cytomegalovirus infection. At the level of the study: Signatures in public TCR beta sequences pointed to both CMV infection and matching HLA type. Study results and caveats: Frequencies of public TCR beta families were cumulated, and this identified carriers of CMV plus the relevant HLA. Predominance within the ex vivo response was attributable to HLA-C-restricted CMV-specific TCR beta clonotypes.

There are 15 residues in the CDR3. In germline, CDR1 is SGHTA, CDR2 FQGNSA. Trimming took 4 bases from V and 2 from J, leaving 12 bases between them. Using its own MiXCR run on the reads, TCRdb lists one record per CDR3 protein. The table includes fewer than 650,000 distinct CDR3 sequences, about 39% detected once. Notes on this clonotype: Its target is not known.

This receptor was identified in a human donor in good health (CMV status not recorded). Some clones in this sample may be carry-over from other donors' samples. The starting material was cultured PBMCs, obtained from culture after CMV antigen stimulation. V is TRBV7-2 and J is TRBJ1-3; perhaps TRBD1 as D (5 bases). Here the CDR3 reads CASSSAPGTGNTIYF. For the CDR3, the DNA is TGTGCCAGCAGCTCCGCACCAGGGACTGGAAACACCATATATTTT. Filled out from reference TRBV7-2 and TRBJ1-3, the complete variable domain reads GAGVSQSPSNKVTEKGKDVELRCDPISGHTALYWYRQSLGQGLEFLIYFQGNSAPDKSGLPSDRFSAERTGGSVSTLTIQRTQQEDSAVYLCASSSAPGTGNTIYFGEGSWLTVV.